One sample yielded the 13 T cell receptor beta chains listed below, sequenced in a study of tumor-infiltrating lymphocytes in primary liver carcinoma. The authors made TCR beta cDNA from approximately 490 ng total RNA with a constant-region primer. For TCR beta, libraries were produced by three nested multiplex PCR rounds using slightly modified ARM-PCR. Amplification in the first two PCR rounds was performed using TRBV1-TRBV30 forward primers and a C-beta reverse primer for roughly 9 cycles each. TCRdb reprocessed the multiplex PCR reads with MiXCR, giving one entry per CDR3 protein. The repertoire holds some 190,000 distinct CDR3 sequences, with 50% to 75% as singletons. The researchers obtained blood RNA from unsorted whole blood and also extracted germline DNA. The sequencing sample was made of peripheral blood. Source of these receptors: a middle-aged man with primary liver carcinoma and hepatitis B virus infection.

This chain joins TRBV29-1 and TRBJ1-1, with a weak D call TRBD1 (5 bases). CDR3 length: 13 amino acids. Germline V CDR1 and CDR2: SQVTM, ANQGSEA. V lost 5 bases and J lost 5, with 15 bases in between. CDR3 sequence (DNA): TGCAGCGTTTACAGCCCGCCAGGGACTGAAGCTTTCTTT. This codes for CSVYSPPGTEAFF.

This clonotype has a handful of counts. The chain combines TRBV6-1 with TRBJ1-4; no clear D. Germline values: CDR1 MNHNS, CDR2 SASEGT. V was cut by 8 bases and J by 12 bases, with 16 bases left in between. The CDR3 runs to 12 residues. CDR3 bases: TGTGCCAGCGAGGGCGGCATCGGGGAACTGTTTTTT. Its protein is CASEGGIGELFF.

Comment on this clonotype: A read error may explain this, as a much larger clone is one base away. This chain links TRBV29-1 with TRBJ2-3, with D unclear. The V gene's germline CDR1 is SQVTM and CDR2 ANQGSEA. V was clipped by 4 bases and J by 12 bases, with 14 bases between them. This CDR3 is 11 amino acids long. The CDR3 DNA follows: TGCAGCGTTGTTGGCTACGACGATCAGTATTTT. Translating gives CSVVGYDDQYF.

The J gene is TRBJ2-1, the V gene TRBV29-1; TRBD2 might be the D (5 bases). The CDR3 is 11 residues long. The germline V gene has CDR1 SQVTM and CDR2 ANQGSEA. V was pared by 6 bases and J by 8 bases, with 11 bases between. Here the CDR3 DNA reads TGCAGCGTCTATAAGAGGGATGAGCAGTTCTTC. Translated: CSVYKRDEQFF.

The genes are TRBV11-2 and TRBJ2-1; D remains unclear. The V gene lost 1 base and the J gene lost 8 bases, with 6 bases spanning the gap. In germline, CDR1 is SGHAT, CDR2 FQNNGV. The CDR3 sequence is 12 residues long. The CDR3 protein is CASSLASHEQFF. The CDR3 DNA reads as TGTGCCAGCAGCTTAGCAAGCCATGAGCAGTTCTTC.

This chain uses TRBV6-1 with TRBJ2-7; D possibly matches TRBD1 or TRBD2 (5 bases each). This CDR3 spans 16 amino acids. Germline CDR1 is MNHNS and CDR2 is SASEGT. Trimming removed 6 bases from V and 0 bases from J, with 18 bases in between. In DNA, the CDR3 is TGTGCCAGCAGACGGGACGGAGCTTATGTCTCCTACGAGCAGTACTTC. Amino acids: CASRRDGAYVSYEQYF.

On this clonotype itself: Mismatch with germline at one junction end may stem from a read error. This chain connects TRBV11-2 to TRBJ2-7; D possibly corresponds to TRBD2 (5 bases). The CDR3 is made up of 16 amino acids. CDR1 is SGHAT, CDR2 FQNNGV, per germline. In DNA, the CDR3 is TGTGCCAGCAGCTTTCAAGGGTGCGGCGGGTTCTACGAGCAGTGCTTC. It translates to CASSFQGCGGFYEQCF.

V is TRBV4-1 and J is TRBJ1-1; D not resolved. The V end lost 3 bases, the J end lost 0 bases, and 8 bases lay between the germline ends. Germline CDR1 and CDR2: MGHRA and YSYEKL. There are 14 residues in the CDR3. CDR3 residues: CASSQVGVNTEAFF. Written as DNA, the CDR3 is TGCGCCAGCAGCCAGGTCGGCGTGAACACTGAAGCTTTCTTT.

This clonotype was picked up one time. This chain joins TRBV29-1 and TRBJ2-1, with D tentatively TRBD2 (5 bases). The CDR3 totals 14 residues. Germline CDR1 SQVTM, CDR2 ANQGSEA. The V end lost 3 bases, the J end lost 9 bases, and 18 bases lay between the germline ends. The CDR3: CSVDPASWAGEQFF. The CDR3 DNA sequence: TGCAGCGTTGATCCGGCTAGCTGGGCAGGTGAGCAGTTCTTC.

The chain is built from TRBV29-1 and TRBJ2-1; D not resolved. Germline V gene lookup returns CDR1 SQVTM and CDR2 ANQGSEA. V gave up 5 bases and J gave up 8 bases, with 16 bases separating them. There are 13 residues in the CDR3. The CDR3 sequence is CSVIQYSVDEQFF. In nucleotides, the CDR3 is TGCAGCGTTATTCAGTACAGCGTCGATGAGCAGTTCTTC.

Regarding this clonotype: The junction differs from germline at one of its ends, possibly a read error. CDR3 in DNA: TGTGCCAGCAGCTTGGGGGGGCTCCAGAACATCGGGGAGCTGTTCTTT. Amino acids: CASSLGGLQNIGELFF. The gene calls are TRBV11-2 and TRBJ2-2, with D possibly being TRBD2 (7 bases). The CDR3 loop spans 16 amino acids. CDR1 is SGHAT, CDR2 FQNNGV, per germline.

Many counts were recorded for this clonotype. Written as DNA, the CDR3 is TGCGCCAGCAGCCTCTCTAGCGGGAGGGCCGGAGAGACCCAGTACTTC. Translating gives CASSLSSGRAGETQYF. This chain connects TRBV4-1 to TRBJ2-5; 12 bases align to TRBD2. This CDR3 is built from 16 residues. V shed 4 bases, J shed 4 bases, and the junction held 7 bases outside the gene matches. The germline V gene encodes CDR1 MGHRA and CDR2 YSYEKL.

Regarding this clonotype: The CDR3 does not end in the conserved phenylalanine or tryptophan, so this is likely a read error. The rearrangement uses TRBV6-6 and TRBJ1-2, with 8 bases matching TRBD1. This CDR3 is 14 amino acids long. After removal of 5 bases from V and 8 bases from J, the junction contained 10 bases not matched to a gene. The V gene's germline CDR1 is MNHNY and CDR2 SVGAGI (reference sequence). In nucleotides, the CDR3 is TGTGCCAGCAGTCAGGGACAGGCGGCGAAGGGCTACACCCTC. This encodes CASSQGQAAKGYTL.